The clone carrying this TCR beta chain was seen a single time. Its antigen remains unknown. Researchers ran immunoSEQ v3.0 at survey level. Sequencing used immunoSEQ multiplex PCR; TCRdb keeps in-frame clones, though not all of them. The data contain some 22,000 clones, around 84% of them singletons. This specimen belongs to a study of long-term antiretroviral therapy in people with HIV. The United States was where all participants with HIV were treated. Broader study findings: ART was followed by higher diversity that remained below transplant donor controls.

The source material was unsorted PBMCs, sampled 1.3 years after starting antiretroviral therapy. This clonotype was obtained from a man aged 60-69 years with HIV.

The CDR3 nucleotides are TGTGCCAGCAGTCAAAAACAGGGGATGAACACTGAAGCTTTCTTT. This encodes CASSQKQGMNTEAFF. The J gene is TRBJ1-1, the V gene TRBV27, with TRBD1 identical over 7 bases. The germline V gene has CDR1 MNHEY and CDR2 SMNVEV (reference sequence). This CDR3 is built from 15 residues. V trimming: 5 bases; J trimming: 0 bases; junction bases outside the gene matches: 6.